Following are 17 T cell receptor beta chains from one sample sequenced in a study of CD8 T cells in ankylosing spondylitis. TCRdb re-called the 5' RACE reads through MiXCR, storing one row per CDR3 protein. The sample contains about 150,000 distinct CDR3 sequences, around 10% of which appear only once. Sequenced material: blood, either unsorted or a sorted T cell fraction (not recorded which). The receptors were sampled from a female donor with ankylosing spondylitis or in good health (not recorded which).

This clonotype was seen many times. The chain links TRBV20-1 to TRBJ1-2; D uncertain. Germline V CDR1 and CDR2: DFQATT, SNEGSKA (reference sequence). CDR3 length equals 13 residues. Trimming pared 5 bases from V and 4 bases from J, leaving 14 bases between. DNA of the CDR3: TGCAGTGCTTACAGCCCTCGGATCTATGGCTACACCTTC. Protein product: CSAYSPRIYGYTF.

This clonotype occurred many times. For the CDR3, the DNA is TGTGCCAGCAGCTTAGCCGGGGAGGGGTTGAGCAATCAGCCCCAGCATTTT. It codes for CASSLAGEGLSNQPQHF. The chain recombines TRBV7-9 with TRBJ1-5; D possibly corresponds to TRBD1 (5 bases). The V end lost 0 bases, the J end lost 1 base, and 13 bases lay between the germline ends. The CDR3 runs 17 residues. CDR1 is SEHNR, CDR2 FQNEAQ, per germline (reference sequence). The variable domain in full, with the rest retrieved from reference TRBV7-9 and TRBJ1-5, is DTGVSQNPRHKITKRGQNVTFRCDPISEHNRLYWYRQTLGQGPEFLTYFQNEAQLEKSRLLSDRFSAERPKGSFSTLEIQRTEQGDSAMYLCASSLAGEGLSNQPQHFGDGTRLSIL.

This clonotype was recorded at least ten times. This chain joins TRBV20-1 and TRBJ1-2; 8 nucleotides match TRBD1. The J segment lost 0 bases and the V segment lost 5 bases, leaving 5 bases of the junction unmatched. Germline assignment: CDR1 DFQATT and CDR2 SNEGSKA (reference sequence). This CDR3 spans 14 amino acids. CDR3 amino acids: CSAPGGAANYGYTF. Here the CDR3 DNA reads TGCAGTGCTCCAGGGGGCGCAGCTAACTATGGCTACACCTTC.

Concerning this clonotype: Just one base apart from a much larger clone, this may be a read error. Here the CDR3 reads CTSSLESGRGYTF. DNA for the CDR3: TGTACCAGCAGTTTAGAATCCGGACGGGGCTACACCTTC. The chain links TRBV28 to TRBJ1-2; D not resolved. Germline loops: CDR1 MDHEN, CDR2 SYDVKM. This CDR3 has 13 residues.

This clonotype was detected many times. This chain links TRBV20-1 with TRBJ2-1; 11 bases agree with TRBD1. The CDR3 is made up of 15 amino acids. The V gene end was trimmed by 3 bases and the J gene end by 7 bases; junction bases not matched to a gene: 8. Germline V CDR1 and CDR2: DFQATT, SNEGSKA (reference sequence). CDR3 sequence (DNA): TGCAGTGCTAGGGTCTTGGGACAGGGGGTAAATGAGCAGTTCTTC. Translating gives CSARVLGQGVNEQFF.

In this sample, this clonotype turned up many times. The chain carries TRBV20-1 and TRBJ1-2, with TRBD1 identical over 12 bases. Germline loops: CDR1 DFQATT, CDR2 SNEGSKA (reference sequence). After removal of 8 bases from V and 6 bases from J, the junction contained 16 bases not matched to a gene. The CDR3 has 16 amino acids. CDR3 sequence reads: CSTFPGQGASWHGYTF. The DNA for the CDR3 is TGCAGTACCTTTCCGGGACAGGGGGCCTCCTGGCATGGCTACACCTTC.

This clonotype showed up many times. The chain has TRBV20-1 and TRBJ2-7, with 7 bases aligning to TRBD2. Germline V lookup: CDR1 DFQATT, CDR2 SNEGSKA (reference sequence). The CDR3 covers 15 residues. After removal of 0 bases from V and 2 bases from J, the junction contained 7 bases not matched to a gene. The CDR3 reads CSAREIGRGTYEQYF. CDR3 nucleotides: TGCAGTGCTAGAGAGATAGGGCGGGGGACCTACGAGCAGTACTTC.

In its sample, this clonotype was seen many times. V is TRBV18 and J is TRBJ1-1, with TRBD1 matching over 7 bases. Germline CDR1 and CDR2: KGHSH and LQKENI. V trimming: 1 base; J trimming: 4 bases; junction bases outside the gene matches: 3. This CDR3 has 14 residues. CDR3 region: CASSPQQGFTEAFF. The CDR3 DNA sequence: TGTGCCAGCTCACCACAACAGGGGTTCACTGAAGCTTTCTTT. Variable domain in full (rest from reference TRBV18 and TRBJ1-1): NAGVMQNPRHLVRRRGQEARLRCSPMKGHSHVYWYRQLPEEGLKFMVYLQKENIIDESGMPKERFSAEFPKEGPSILRIQQVVRGDSAAYFCASSPQQGFTEAFFGQGTRLTVV.

The chain joins TRBV12-3 or TRBV12-4 to TRBJ1-2, with no clear D. V lost 5 bases and J lost 8, with 15 bases in between. The length of the CDR3 is 13 residues. The CDR3, as DNA: TGTGCCAGCAGTAATCTCGGGGTGGCAGGCTACACCTTC. Its translation is CASSNLGVAGYTF.

This clonotype has ten or more counts. V usage is TRBV28 and J usage is TRBJ1-6, with 8 bases identical to TRBD1. CDR3 length equals 13 residues. Germline CDR1 reads MDHEN; CDR2 reads SYDVKM. V lost 6 bases and J lost 7; bases outside the gene matches: 2. The CDR3 nucleotides are TGTGCCAGCAGCGGACAGGGCAATTCACCCCTCCACTTT. This translates into CASSGQGNSPLHF.

In its sample, this clonotype was seen many times. The chain couples TRBV11-2 to TRBJ2-3; D gene unclear. Germline lookup yields CDR1 SGHAT and CDR2 FQNNGV. V was clipped by 0 bases and J by 3 bases, with 10 bases between them. The CDR3 contains 15 residues. The CDR3 DNA sequence: TGTGCCAGCAGCTTAGACTACCCGATTACAGATACGCAGTATTTT. It encodes CASSLDYPITDTQYF.

This clonotype was found many times. This rearrangement joins TRBV12-3 or TRBV12-4 to TRBJ1-1; no firm D call. V lost 4 bases and J 0 bases, leaving 6 bases between the germline ends. This CDR3 region has 13 residues. Here the CDR3 reads CASSSVVNTEAFF. CDR3 coding DNA: TGTGCCAGCAGTTCAGTCGTGAACACTGAAGCTTTCTTT.

This clonotype was seen many times. This chain joins TRBV29-1 and TRBJ1-2, with no clear D. Looked up from germline, CDR1 is SQVTM and CDR2 is ANQGSEA. V was cut by 8 bases and J by 6 bases, with 7 bases left in between. This CDR3 comprises 9 residues. Written as DNA, the CDR3 is TGCAGCCATGGGGATGGCTACACCTTC. Its protein product is CSHGDGYTF. The full variable domain, in which reference TRBV29-1 and TRBJ1-2 provide the parts outside the CDR3, is SAVISQKPSRDICQRGTSLTIQCQVDSQVTMMFWYRQQPGQSLTLIATANQGSEATYESGFVIDKFPISRPNLTFSTLTVSNMSPEDSSIYLCSHGDGYTFGSGTRLTVV.

This clonotype came up many times. V usage is TRBV7-8 and J usage is TRBJ2-7; a weak D match, TRBD1 (6 bases). Trimming removed 10 bases at V and 2 bases at J, with 15 bases between. This CDR3 is built from 13 residues. The germline V gene has CDR1 SGHVS and CDR2 FQNEAQ. In nucleotides, the CDR3 is TGTGCCACCGCTGGGACAAGTCCCTACGAGCAGTACTTC. It yields the protein CATAGTSPYEQYF. Full variable domain (rest looked up from reference TRBV7-8 and TRBJ2-7): GAGVSQSPRYKVAKRGQDVALRCDPISGHVSLFWYQQALGQGPEFLTYFQNEAQLDKSGLPSDRFFAERPEGSVSTLKIQRTQQEDSAVYLCATAGTSPYEQYFGPGTRLTVT.

The chain recombines TRBV30 with TRBJ1-4, with D uncertain. This CDR3 spans 14 amino acids. Germline-derived CDR1 and CDR2 are GTSNPN and SVGIG (reference sequence). The germline V and J ends were trimmed by 1 base and 0 bases, with 6 bases remaining between them. The CDR3 loop is CAWSGLATNEKLFF. The CDR3 DNA sequence: TGTGCCTGGAGTGGTCTTGCAACTAATGAAAAACTGTTTTTT. The full variable domain, in which reference TRBV30 and TRBJ1-4 provide the parts outside the CDR3, is SQTIHQWPATLVQPVGSPLSLECTVEGTSNPNLYWYRQAAGRGLQLLFYSVGIGQISSEVPQNLSASRPQDRQFILSSKKLLLSDSGFYLCAWSGLATNEKLFFGSGTQLSVL.

The gene calls are TRBV10-1 and TRBJ2-1, with D unclear. Trimming removed 0 bases from V and 10 bases from J, with 10 bases in between. The CDR3 contains 13 residues. CDR1 is WNHNN, CDR2 SYGVQD, per germline (reference sequence). The CDR3 DNA reads as TGCGCCAGCAGTGAGTCGGTGGGCCGGGAGCAGTTCTTC. Translation: CASSESVGREQFF.

This clonotype was picked up many times. The chain joins TRBV6-5 to TRBJ1-4, with D uncertain. CDR1 and CDR2 from the germline V gene are MNHEY and SVGAGI. This CDR3 contains 15 residues. V lost 0 bases and J 0 bases, leaving 5 bases between the germline ends. This CDR3 is CASSYSIATNEKLFF. The CDR3 DNA follows: TGTGCCAGCAGTTACTCGATAGCAACTAATGAAAAACTGTTTTTT.